This T cell receptor (beta chain) comes out of a study of T-cell memory formation after mild COVID-19. Study-wide background: Largely, TCR clusters stayed within a single donor.

Amplification by 5'RACE using constant-segment primers produced TCR alpha and TCR beta cDNA libraries that carried sample barcodes and UMIs. TCRdb re-called the 5' RACE reads through MiXCR, storing one row per CDR3 protein. The sample lists some 600,000 distinct CDR3 sequences, roughly 17% seen once, with just over 8% in the top ten. This clonotype was picked up a small number of times. What it recognizes is unknown. V shed 0 bases and J shed 7 bases, with 10 bases lying between them. Per the germline V gene, CDR1 is SEHNR and CDR2 is FQNEAQ (reference sequence). This CDR3 is 14 amino acids long. General observations from the study: Clones which contracted sat mainly in CM and EM if CD4+, and in EMRA if CD8+.

This TCR came from an adult woman who had mild COVID-19 (a few samples of this study predate the infection). Cell type and time point are not known. Sequencing was done on a sample of PBMCs or a T cell subset sorted from them (not recorded which). The chain employs TRBV7-9 and TRBJ1-5, with D unresolved. This CDR3 reads CASSLAESGQPQHF. The CDR3, as DNA: TGTGCCAGCAGCTTAGCGGAATCGGGCCAGCCCCAGCATTTT.